The clone carrying this TCR beta chain occurred a few times. Its target is not known. This specimen belongs to a study of metastatic and nonmetastatic thyroid tumors. About the study: Repertoire comparisons spanned blood and tumor or nodule tissue from malignant and benign thyroid patients.

Each patient came to thyroid surgery without any prior treatment (of any kind). As handled by the study authors: What underpinned the distant-metastasis classifier for papillary thyroid cancer was the set of CDR3 differences across clinicopathological groups. From the PCR reads, TCRdb re-called clones with MiXCR. It is TCRdb's table, rather than the study itself, that gives the V and J calls and clone size. In the table there are 100,000 or so clones, around 14% of which are singletons. Study-level results: When malignant thyroid tumors were compared with benign nodules, TCR beta diversity was reportedly significantly higher in the malignant tumors. This held in both blood and tumor samples.

This TCR was recovered from a female donor with papillary thyroid cancer or a benign thyroid nodule (not recorded which). Some clones in this sample may be carry-over from other donors' samples. Sequences were obtained from blood.

The CDR3 sequence: CASSETWPAFSQHF. The CDR3 DNA is TGTGCCAGCAGTGAAACATGGCCAGCATTTTCCCAGCATTTT. The rearrangement uses TRBV6-1 and TRBJ1-5; D gene ambiguous. The CDR3 consists of 14 residues. Germline-derived CDR1 and CDR2 are MNHNS and SASEGT. V was cut by 2 bases and J by 11 bases, with 16 bases left in between.